The 2 T cell receptor beta chains presented below share a single source sample, sequenced in a study of OX40 agonist ivuxolimab in advanced cancers. Assay: immunoSEQ multiplex PCR; the TCRdb copy retains only in-frame clones and omits some. The table shows tens of thousands of clones, with 70% to 90% occurring only once. Here the sequenced sample was CD4+ or CD8+ T cells sorted from blood, taken in a trial of the OX40 agonist ivuxolimab. These receptors were obtained from an adult with an advanced solid tumor such as melanoma, head and neck, liver or kidney cancer.

The chain joins TRBV2 to TRBJ1-1, with 9 bases identical to TRBD1. The V segment lost 7 bases and the J segment 2 bases; nucleotides outside the gene matches: 2. This CDR3 has 13 residues. The germline CDR1 and CDR2 sequences are SNHLY and FYNNEI. CDR3: CASKGQGNTEAFF. The CDR3 DNA sequence: TGTGCCAGCAAGGGACAGGGAAACACTGAAGCTTTCTTT.

The CDR3 reads CASSEAKKSIYF. DNA for the CDR3: TGTGCCAGCAGTGAAGCGAAAAAGTCGATATATTTT. This sequence joins TRBV6-1 and TRBJ1-3; D not resolved. Between the trimmed V and J ends, which lost 0 bases and 13 bases, there was a span of 10 bases. Germline V CDR1 and CDR2: MNHNS, SASEGT. CDR3 length: 12 amino acids.